Each of the 29 T cell receptor beta chains below was sequenced from the same sample in a study of OX40 agonist ivuxolimab in advanced cancers. The method was immunoSEQ multiplex PCR; TCRdb's version includes in-frame clones alone and lacks a portion of them. The data hold around 80,000 clones, with around 86% observed a single time. Specimen: CD4+ or CD8+ T cells sorted from blood, collected in a trial of the OX40 agonist ivuxolimab. The receptors originated from an adult with an advanced solid tumor such as melanoma, head and neck, liver or kidney cancer.

This clone was counted a single time. The chain employs TRBV5-1 and TRBJ2-7; D is perhaps TRBD2 (6 bases). Trimming cost V 2 bases and J 0 bases, with 12 bases left between them. The germline V gene encodes CDR1 SGHRS and CDR2 YFSETQ. The CDR3 runs to 15 residues. The CDR3 nucleotides are TGCGCCAGCAGCTTCTTAGCGGAGAGCTCCTACGAGCAGTACTTC. Translation: CASSFLAESSYEQYF.

This sequence joins TRBV2 and TRBJ1-2; no clear D. This CDR3 comprises 14 residues. Between the trimmed V and J ends, which lost 2 bases and 2 bases, there was a span of 9 bases. CDR1 and CDR2 (germline): SNHLY, FYNNEI. The CDR3 DNA is TGTGCCAGCAGTGAAAGCCAGAGCAACTATGGCTACACCTTC. It yields the protein CASSESQSNYGYTF. Using reference TRBV2 and TRBJ1-2 for the parts outside the CDR3, the full variable domain is EPEVTQTPSHQVTQMGQEVILRCVPISNHLYFYWYRQILGQKVEFLVSFYNNEISEKSEIFDDQFSVERPDGSNFTLKIRSTKLEDSAMYFCASSESQSNYGYTFGSGTRLTVV.

V gene TRBV14 combines with J gene TRBJ1-3; D gene unclear. Germline V gives CDR1 SGHDN, CDR2 FVKESK. The CDR3 runs to 11 residues. Trimming pared 1 base from V and 8 bases from J, leaving 3 bases between. The CDR3 reads CASSQGYTIYF. The CDR3 region has the DNA TGTGCCAGCAGCCAAGGATACACCATATATTTT.

Details on this clone: One end of the junction fails to match germline, which may point to a read error. The V and J genes are TRBV7-3 and TRBJ2-5; D gene uncertain. The CDR3 contains 15 residues. Germline V gives CDR1 SGHTA, CDR2 FQGTGA. DNA of the CDR3: TGTGCAAGCAGCTTTCAACCTGGGCCTCGGGAGACCCAGTACTTC. Amino acids: CASSFQPGPRETQYF.

V and J are TRBV7-3 and TRBJ2-1; 9 positions agree with TRBD2. The CDR3 spans 16 residues. The trim removed 5 bases at V and 1 base at J, leaving 6 bases unmatched. Germline lookup yields CDR1 SGHTA and CDR2 FQGTGA. For the CDR3, the DNA is TGTGCCAGCAGCCAACGAGCGGGGGGTTCCTACAATGAGCAGTTCTTC. Translation: CASSQRAGGSYNEQFF.

V is TRBV9 and J is TRBJ2-7; 7 bases align to TRBD1. The CDR3 is 14 amino acids. After removal of 2 bases from V and 4 bases from J, the junction contained 6 bases not matched to a gene. Germline CDR1 SGDLS, CDR2 YYNGEE. CDR3 in DNA: TGTGCCAGCAGCGTCGCCGGGACAGCATACGAGCAGTACTTC. Translation gives CASSVAGTAYEQYF. Full variable domain (remainder filled in from reference TRBV9 and TRBJ2-7): DSGVTQTPKHLITATGQRVTLRCSPRSGDLSVYWYQQSLDQGLQFLIQYYNGEERAKGNILERFSAQQFPDLHSELNLSSLELGDSALYFCASSVAGTAYEQYFGPGTRLTVT.

This sequence joins TRBV28 and TRBJ2-2; 10 bases match TRBD1. V dropped 7 bases and J dropped 5; count of bases not matched to a gene: 10. Germline V lookup: CDR1 MDHEN, CDR2 SYDVKM. The CDR3 has 16 amino acids. The CDR3 DNA reads as TGTGCCAGCAATGGTGACAGGGGGCGCAGGACCGGGGAGCTGTTTTTT. This codes for CASNGDRGRRTGELFF.

The rearrangement uses TRBV5-1 and TRBJ2-2; 8 positions agree with TRBD1. CDR3 length: 15 amino acids. J lost 1 base, V lost 2 bases, and 1 base had no gene match. Germline V gene data show CDR1 as SGHRS and CDR2 as YFSETQ. CDR3 protein: CASSFGQGNTGELFF. The CDR3 DNA reads TGCGCCAGCAGCTTTGGACAGGGGAACACCGGGGAGCTGTTTTTT.

The chain links TRBV10-3 to TRBJ2-5; D not resolved. The CDR3 extends over 13 amino acids. V was shortened by 0 bases and J by 5 bases, with 7 bases between the two germline ends. Germline V CDR1 and CDR2: ENHRY, SYGVKD. CDR3 in amino acids: CAISESSPETQYF. The CDR3 nucleotides read TGTGCCATCAGTGAGTCTAGTCCGGAGACCCAGTACTTC.

The genes are TRBV6-5 and TRBJ1-2; D is perhaps TRBD1 (6 bases). CDR3 length: 14 residues. The ends were cut back, 5 bases at V and 5 bases at J, with 15 bases in the middle. Germline lookup yields CDR1 MNHEY and CDR2 SVGAGI. In DNA, the CDR3 is TGTGCCAGCAGTAAACTAACAGGGTCTTATGGCTACACCTTC. Translation: CASSKLTGSYGYTF.

The V and J genes are TRBV9 and TRBJ2-7; D not certain. This CDR3 is 14 amino acids long. The V end was cut by 0 bases, the J end by 0 bases, with 7 bases between. Germline assignment: CDR1 SGDLS and CDR2 YYNGEE. For the CDR3, the DNA is TGTGCCAGCAGCGTAGAGGAGTTCTCCTACGAGCAGTACTTC. This translates into CASSVEEFSYEQYF. Variable domain in full (rest from reference TRBV9 and TRBJ2-7): DSGVTQTPKHLITATGQRVTLRCSPRSGDLSVYWYQQSLDQGLQFLIQYYNGEERAKGNILERFSAQQFPDLHSELNLSSLELGDSALYFCASSVEEFSYEQYFGPGTRLTVT.

The chain combines TRBV27 with TRBJ2-1; possibly TRBD1 for D (6 bases). Looked up from germline, CDR1 is MNHEY and CDR2 is SMNVEV (reference sequence). V was shortened by 3 bases and J by 3 bases, with 15 bases between the two germline ends. This CDR3 contains 16 residues. The CDR3 here is CASSFSDRQLYNEQFF. The CDR3 nucleotides read TGTGCCAGCAGTTTTTCAGACAGGCAACTCTACAATGAGCAGTTCTTC.

This clone was picked up one time. The rearrangement joins TRBV29-1 to TRBJ2-7, with 10 bases matching TRBD1. V was clipped by 4 bases and J by 2 bases; unmatched bases: 8. The CDR3 totals 15 residues. Germline CDR1 and CDR2: SQVTM and ANQGSEA. This CDR3 is CSVVRGDRGAYEQYF. In nucleotides, the CDR3 is TGCAGCGTTGTGCGCGGGGACAGGGGAGCCTACGAGCAGTACTTC.

This clone was detected once. This chain uses TRBV5-1 with TRBJ2-5; D gene unclear. The V end lost 1 base, the J end lost 5 bases, and 3 bases lay between the germline ends. The CDR3 covers 11 residues. Germline CDR1 SGHRS, CDR2 YFSETQ. The CDR3 nucleotides are TGCGCCAGCAGCTTGCGCGAGACCCAGTACTTC. Amino acid sequence: CASSLRETQYF. The full variable domain, rest sourced from reference TRBV5-1 and TRBJ2-5, is KAGVTQTPRYLIKTRGQQVTLSCSPISGHRSVSWYQQTPGQGLQFLFEYFSETQRNKGNFPGRFSGRQFSNSRSEMNVSTLELGDSALYLCASSLRETQYFGPGTRLLVL.

The gene calls are TRBV27 and TRBJ2-3; 8 bases agree with TRBD1. The CDR3 extends over 15 amino acids. V was clipped by 9 bases and J by 2 bases; unmatched bases: 10. Germline values: CDR1 MNHEY, CDR2 SMNVEV (reference sequence). For the CDR3, the DNA is TGTGCCAGGGGAGACAGGGGCCATTCCACAGATACGCAGTATTTT. Protein: CARGDRGHSTDTQYF.

The chain is built from TRBV6-5 and TRBJ2-6; D gene ambiguous. V lost 4 bases and J lost 0, with 10 bases in between. CDR1 and CDR2 from the germline V gene are MNHEY and SVGAGI. CDR3 length: 16 residues. Here the CDR3 DNA reads TGTGCCAGCAGTTTGTTCGGTAACTCTGGGGCCAACGTCCTGACTTTC. Protein product: CASSLFGNSGANVLTF.

There are a few counts of this clone. The J gene is TRBJ1-2, the V gene TRBV7-9, with D unclear. CDR3 length: 14 residues. Trimming cost V 5 bases and J 8 bases, with 18 bases left between them. The V gene's germline CDR1 is SEHNR and CDR2 FQNEAQ (reference sequence). In DNA form, the CDR3 reads TGTGCCAGCAGCCCCTCGGCCGGCCTAAGCGGCTACACCTTC. It is translated as CASSPSAGLSGYTF.

V usage is TRBV7-9 and J usage is TRBJ2-3; 8 bases are a match to TRBD1. The V gene's germline CDR1 is SEHNR and CDR2 FQNEAQ (reference sequence). V dropped 5 bases and J dropped 4; count of bases not matched to a gene: 8. This CDR3 has 15 residues. The chain's CDR3 is CASSPGQGGADTQYF. The CDR3 DNA sequence: TGTGCCAGCAGCCCCGGACAGGGCGGCGCAGATACGCAGTATTTT.

The chain couples TRBV19 to TRBJ2-5; D ambiguous. The CDR3 consists of 13 residues. Germline V gene data show CDR1 as LNHDA and CDR2 as SQIVND (reference sequence). The germline V and J ends were trimmed by 3 bases and 3 bases, with 8 bases remaining between them. The CDR3 sequence is CASSIFQKETQYF. The CDR3, as DNA: TGTGCCAGTAGTATCTTCCAGAAAGAGACCCAGTACTTC.

The V call is TRBV19, the J call TRBJ2-3; 7 nucleotides align to TRBD2. V was pared by 3 bases and J by 4 bases, with 10 bases of the junction left unmatched. The CDR3 runs to 16 residues. Germline assignment: CDR1 LNHDA and CDR2 SQIVND (reference sequence). CDR3 bases: TGTGCCAGTAGTATTGGGTCGGGGGGTCTGGCAGATACGCAGTATTTT. Its protein product is CASSIGSGGLADTQYF.

This clone was seen only a few times. The V gene is TRBV5-1, the J gene TRBJ2-5, with 12 bases aligning to TRBD2. The CDR3 consists of 16 residues. V was pared by 1 base and J by 2 bases, with 3 bases of the junction left unmatched. The germline V gene has CDR1 SGHRS and CDR2 YFSETQ. The CDR3 protein is CASSLTGLAGQETQYF. CDR3 nucleotides: TGCGCCAGCAGCTTGACCGGACTAGCGGGACAAGAGACCCAGTACTTC.

The chain employs TRBV19 and TRBJ1-1; TRBD1 agrees at 7 bases. V was pared by 7 bases and J by 4 bases, with 9 bases of the junction left unmatched. The CDR3 spans 14 residues. Germline V gene data show CDR1 as LNHDA and CDR2 as SQIVND (reference sequence). The CDR3 reads CASTKSHRGTEAFF. The CDR3 DNA reads TGTGCCAGTACCAAAAGCCACAGGGGCACTGAAGCTTTCTTT.

The chain combines TRBV11-1 with TRBJ2-3, with TRBD2 as a possible D gene (6 bases). The CDR3 length is 13 residues. Trimming shortened V by 3 bases and J by 4 bases, and 8 bases separated the two germline ends. Germline V gene lookup returns CDR1 SGHAT and CDR2 FQDESV (reference sequence). The CDR3, as DNA: TGTGCCAGCAGCTTTAGCGGTCCAGATACGCAGTATTTT. It codes for CASSFSGPDTQYF.

V usage is TRBV9 and J usage is TRBJ1-5; D not certain. Germline lookup yields CDR1 SGDLS and CDR2 YYNGEE. V was cut by 2 bases and J by 0 bases, with 9 bases left in between. The CDR3 spans 15 residues. In nucleotides, the CDR3 is TGTGCCAGCAGCGTGCTCGGGGATAGCAATCAGCCCCAGCATTTT. This gives the protein CASSVLGDSNQPQHF. Full variable domain (outside the CDR3, taken from reference TRBV9 and TRBJ1-5): DSGVTQTPKHLITATGQRVTLRCSPRSGDLSVYWYQQSLDQGLQFLIQYYNGEERAKGNILERFSAQQFPDLHSELNLSSLELGDSALYFCASSVLGDSNQPQHFGDGTRLSIL.

To note about this clone: The sample holds other DNA sequences that translate to the same CDR3. This chain joins TRBV5-6 and TRBJ1-5; no firm D call. This CDR3 has 15 amino acids. V dropped 0 bases and J dropped 0 bases, with 7 bases sitting between them. Germline V gene lookup returns CDR1 SGHDT and CDR2 YYEEEE. The CDR3 protein is CASSLGGISNQPQHF. The CDR3 bases are TGTGCCAGCAGCTTGGGAGGGATTAGCAATCAGCCCCAGCATTTT.

The chain has TRBV10-2 and TRBJ2-6; D may be TRBD1 (6 bases). Germline assignment: CDR1 WSHSY and CDR2 SAAADI. Trimming shortened V by 4 bases and J by 2 bases, and 6 bases separated the two germline ends. The CDR3 length is 14 residues. In DNA form, the CDR3 reads TGCGCCAGCAGTGGGGGGCCTGGGGCCAACGTCCTGACTTTC. Its translation: CASSGGPGANVLTF.

The V and J genes are TRBV27 and TRBJ2-2; tentatively, D is TRBD1 (5 bases). Trimming cost V 7 bases and J 2 bases, with 11 bases left between them. This CDR3 region has 14 residues. Germline V gene data show CDR1 as MNHEY and CDR2 as SMNVEV (reference sequence). CDR3 DNA sequence: TGTGCCAGCAAGCAGGGTGGAAACACCGGGGAGCTGTTTTTT. Residues: CASKQGGNTGELFF.

This clone was picked up a small number of times. V usage is TRBV25-1 and J usage is TRBJ2-3; D is ambiguous. V gave up 1 base and J gave up 2 bases, with 7 bases separating them. The germline V gene has CDR1 MGHDK and CDR2 SYGVNS. The CDR3 is 14 amino acids. The CDR3 reads CASSESTYTDTQYF. DNA of the CDR3: TGTGCCAGCAGTGAATCGACCTACACAGATACGCAGTATTTT.

V gene TRBV9 combines with J gene TRBJ2-7, with 15 bases lining up with TRBD2. The CDR3 has 15 residues. V trimming: 4 bases; J trimming: 7 bases; junction bases outside the gene matches: 6. The V gene's germline CDR1 is SGDLS and CDR2 YYNGEE. CDR3: CASSPGLAGGLEQYF. The CDR3 DNA is TGTGCCAGCAGCCCTGGACTAGCGGGGGGGCTGGAGCAGTACTTC.